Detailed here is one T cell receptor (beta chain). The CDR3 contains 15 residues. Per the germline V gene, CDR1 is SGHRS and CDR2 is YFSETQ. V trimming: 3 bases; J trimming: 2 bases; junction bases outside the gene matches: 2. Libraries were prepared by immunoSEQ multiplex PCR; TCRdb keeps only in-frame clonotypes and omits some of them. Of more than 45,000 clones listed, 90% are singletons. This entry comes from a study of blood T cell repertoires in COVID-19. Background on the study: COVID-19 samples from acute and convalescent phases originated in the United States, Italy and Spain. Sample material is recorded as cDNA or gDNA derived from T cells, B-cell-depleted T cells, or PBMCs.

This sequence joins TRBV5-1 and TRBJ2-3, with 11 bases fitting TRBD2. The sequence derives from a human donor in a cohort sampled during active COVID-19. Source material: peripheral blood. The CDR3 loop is CASSSGLADTDTQYF. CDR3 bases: TGCGCCAGCAGCTCGGGACTAGCGGACACAGATACGCAGTATTTT.